This is a list of T cell receptor beta chains from one sample in a study of blood T cell repertoires in COVID-19. Produced via immunoSEQ multiplex PCR; TCRdb's table is partial and in-frame only. The table includes more than 65,000 clones, roughly 90% detected once. The sequencing sample was made of peripheral blood. The receptors were gathered from a woman in her forties or fifties with acute or convalescent COVID-19. Both conserved end residues are part of each CDR3. D genes are given only for firm matches. Clone size is not always given. Where it is, it says once, few, many or a class for expanded clones.

cdr3_nt cdr3_aa v_call d_call clone_size j_call
TGTGCCAGCAGCTTAACCCTAGCGGGAGGGGTCGGGGAGCTGTTTTTT CASSLTLAGGVGELFF TRBV13 TRBD2 . TRBJ2-2
TGTGCCAGCAGTTTTCTGGAGTATGAAAAACTGTTTTTT CASSFLEYEKLFF TRBV12-3/TRBV12-4 . . TRBJ1-4
TGTGCTAGGGGTAGCGGGGGGGTTAGCACAGATACGCAGTATTTT CARGSGGVSTDTQYF TRBV12-5 TRBD2 . TRBJ2-3
TGTGCCACCAGCAGAGCGGGGGTGGGTGGCTACACCTTC CATSRAGVGGYTF TRBV15 . . TRBJ1-2
TGCAGTGCTAGTCCCGGACAGGGGCGCTATGGCTACACCTTC CSASPGQGRYGYTF TRBV20-1 TRBD1 few TRBJ1-2
TGTGCCAGCAGGCGAGAGAGCTCCTATAATTCACCCCTCCACTTT CASRRESSYNSPLHF TRBV28 . . TRBJ1-6
TGTGCCAGCAGCTTACTTCAGGAGGAGGGTGAGCAGTTCTTC CASSLLQEEGEQFF TRBV7-9 . . TRBJ2-1
TGTGCCAGCAGTGATCCGCGACAGATCAACACTGAAGCTTTCTTT CASSDPRQINTEAFF TRBV25-1 . . TRBJ1-1
TGTGCCAGCTCACCCAACAGGGCCGGAAACACCATATATTTT CASSPNRAGNTIYF TRBV18 . . TRBJ1-3
TGTGCCAGCAGCTTAGTGACAGGGGCGAAACAAGAGACCCAGTACTTC CASSLVTGAKQETQYF TRBV11-2 TRBD1 once TRBJ2-5
TGTGCCAGCAGCTTCGTAGCGGGAGAAAGTGAGCAGTTCTTC CASSFVAGESEQFF TRBV7-6 TRBD2 . TRBJ2-1
TGTGCCAGCAGCCAAGAATCTTCCCAGTACACAGATACGCAGTATTTT CASSQESSQYTDTQYF TRBV4-2 . . TRBJ2-3
TGTGCCAGCAGTTACAGTGAGATTAATGAAAAACTGTTTTTT CASSYSEINEKLFF TRBV2 . . TRBJ1-4
TGTGCCAGCAGCTTATGGACAGGGAACACTGAAGCTTTCTTT CASSLWTGNTEAFF TRBV5-6 TRBD1 . TRBJ1-1
TGCGCCAGCAGCCAAGACCAGGGGGCTATCGACAATGAGCAGTTCTTC CASSQDQGAIDNEQFF TRBV4-3 TRBD1 . TRBJ2-1
TGTGCCAGCATCCCAGGCGCGGGGGGGCCCGAGACCCAGTACTTC CASIPGAGGPETQYF TRBV9 TRBD2 . TRBJ2-5
TGCGCCAGCAGCGAAATACCCGGGGGTCGGAACACTGAAGCTTTCTTT CASSEIPGGRNTEAFF TRBV5-1 . . TRBJ1-1
TGTGCCAGCTCACTCGACGTGGCCGGGACAGCTACCTACGAGCAGTACTTC CASSLDVAGTATYEQYF TRBV18 TRBD1 once TRBJ2-7
TGTGCCAGCAGTTATGGGACAGGGAATTCACCCCTCCACTTT CASSYGTGNSPLHF TRBV25-1 TRBD1 few TRBJ1-6
TGTGCCAGCAGCTCCACTCCGTTTGGTAGCGCCTCCTACGAGCAGTACTTC CASSSTPFGSASYEQYF TRBV7-2 . . TRBJ2-7
TGCGCCAGCAGCTTGGGACAGGCAAACGATGGCTACACCTTC CASSLGQANDGYTF TRBV5-1 . . TRBJ1-2
TGTGCCAGCAGTGCACAGGGTCAAGTAGGTAGGACTGAAGCTTTCTTT CASSAQGQVGRTEAFF TRBV6-6 . . TRBJ1-1
TGTGCCAGCAGCCCAGGGGGCTCTAGCTCCTACAATGAGCAGTTCTTC CASSPGGSSSYNEQFF TRBV11-3 TRBD1 . TRBJ2-1
TGTGCCAGCAGCTTCCAATGGCTAGCGGGAGGTAGGGAGCAGTTCTTC CASSFQWLAGGREQFF TRBV7-9 TRBD2 . TRBJ2-1
TGTGCCAGCAGTGCCGGGACTTCCTTCCTGGGTGAGCAGTTCTTC CASSAGTSFLGEQFF TRBV2 . . TRBJ2-1
TGTGCCAGCAGTGTTACACGGAACACTGAAGCTTTCTTT CASSVTRNTEAFF TRBV2 . . TRBJ1-1
TGTGCCAGCAGCTCGACTGGAGGGCTGGAGACCCAGTACTTC CASSSTGGLETQYF TRBV7-3 . . TRBJ2-5
TGTGCCAGCAGCGGCAGGACCTACGAGCAGTACTTC CASSGRTYEQYF TRBV12-3/TRBV12-4 . . TRBJ2-7
TGTGCCAGCAGCTTAGCGCCCTCGGGGAATGAGCAGTTCTTC CASSLAPSGNEQFF TRBV7-2 . . TRBJ2-1
TGTGCCACAGAGGGACAGGGGGCTCTCTATGGCTACACCTTC CATEGQGALYGYTF TRBV19 TRBD1 . TRBJ1-2
TGCGCCAGCAGCCAAGCGCCCGGGACTATCTCCTACAATGAGCAGTTCTTC CASSQAPGTISYNEQFF TRBV4-1 TRBD2 . TRBJ2-1
TGTGCCAGCAGCTTCGACAGGAAAGGCGAGCAGTACTTC CASSFDRKGEQYF TRBV7-2 . . TRBJ2-7
TGCGCCAGCAGTGTGGGGGGGGCCGGGTTCAATGAGCAGTTCTTC CASSVGGAGFNEQFF TRBV10-1 . once TRBJ2-1
TGTGCCAGCAGCCAAGGGGCCTATGGCTACACCTTC CASSQGAYGYTF TRBV3-1/TRBV3-2 . once TRBJ1-2
TGTGCCAGCAGCTTGGCAGGGAACACTGAAGCTTTCTTT CASSLAGNTEAFF TRBV5-5 . . TRBJ1-1
TGTGCCAGCAGCCCATACAGTTTGTTCGGTGGCTACACCTTC CASSPYSLFGGYTF TRBV6-5 . . TRBJ1-2
TGTGCCTGGAGTGTACTTAATAGCAATCAGCCCCAGCATTTT CAWSVLNSNQPQHF TRBV30 . . TRBJ1-5
TGTGCCAGCAGTTACGCCAGGGGATACTACGAGCAGTACTTC CASSYARGYYEQYF TRBV6-5 . . TRBJ2-7
TGTGCCAGCAGCTTAGTACTGACCGGGTCTTCCTACGAGCAGTACTTC CASSLVLTGSSYEQYF TRBV7-9 . . TRBJ2-7
TGTGCCAGCAGCGTGTACAGCCGAAACACAGATACGCAGTATTTT CASSVYSRNTDTQYF TRBV9 . . TRBJ2-3
TGCGCCAGCAGCTTCCAGAACACCGGGGAGCTGTTTTTT CASSFQNTGELFF TRBV5-1 . . TRBJ2-2
TGTGCCAGCAGTCCGACCCTGACTAGCGGGAGCCTTGGGGATACGCAGTATTTT CASSPTLTSGSLGDTQYF TRBV28 TRBD2 . TRBJ2-3
TGTGCCAACCCACCCGGAAAAACAGGCAGAAAGAACACTGAAGCTTTCTTT CANPPGKTGRKNTEAFF TRBV6-4 . once TRBJ1-1
TGTGCCAGCAGTTTGTGGAGCCAGCCTAACTATGGCTACACCTTC CASSLWSQPNYGYTF TRBV27 . . TRBJ1-2
TGTGCCAGCAGTTATAGGGGTATGGAGACCCAGTACTTC CASSYRGMETQYF TRBV6-5 . . TRBJ2-5
TGTGCCAGCTCTTCCCGCCGGGGCCAAGAGACCCAGTACTTC CASSSRRGQETQYF TRBV18 . . TRBJ2-5
TGTGCCAGCTCCCCACAGGGGTACTATAATTCACCCCTCCACTTT CASSPQGYYNSPLHF TRBV18 TRBD1 . TRBJ1-6
TGTGCCAGCAGATGGGGGCAGTTCGGCGGAGCTTTCTTT CASRWGQFGGAFF TRBV28 . . TRBJ1-1
TGTGCCAGCAGCCCAACCTCGGGGTTGGGCCCAACTAATGAAAAACTGTTTTTT CASSPTSGLGPTNEKLFF TRBV7-2 . . TRBJ1-4
TGTGCCAGTAGTCCTGCCATACTTCACACTGAAGCTTTCTTT CASSPAILHTEAFF TRBV19 . . TRBJ1-1
TGTGCCACCAGCAGAGCGACAGGGCCTAATGAAAAACTGTTTTTT CATSRATGPNEKLFF TRBV15 TRBD1 . TRBJ1-4
TGTGCCAGCAGCTTGTACGGGGGAACCACAGATACGCAGTATTTT CASSLYGGTTDTQYF TRBV5-8 . . TRBJ2-3
TGTGCCAGTTCGGGGGGCGGCACAGATACGCAGTATTTT CASSGGGTDTQYF TRBV3-1/TRBV3-2 . . TRBJ2-3
TGTGCCAGTAACCAAGGGGGGGGAAACACTGAAGCTTTCTTT CASNQGGGNTEAFF TRBV19 . few TRBJ1-1
TGTGCCAGCCCCCCCGGTCGGACAGGGAGGAACACTGAAGCTTTCTTT CASPPGRTGRNTEAFF TRBV28 TRBD1 . TRBJ1-1
TGTGCCAGCAGCTTAAGGACAGGGGGTCTAACAGATACGCAGTATTTT CASSLRTGGLTDTQYF TRBV7-2 TRBD1 . TRBJ2-3
TGCGCCAGCAGCCCGGCGAATAGCGGGGAAGCAGATACGCAGTATTTT CASSPANSGEADTQYF TRBV4-3 TRBD2 . TRBJ2-3
TGTGCCAGTCTCTCCGGGACAGCGAACACTGAAGCTTTCTTT CASLSGTANTEAFF TRBV19 TRBD1 . TRBJ1-1
TGCGCCAGCAGCCCACCAGGCTCTAATGAAAAACTGTTTTTT CASSPPGSNEKLFF TRBV5-1 . . TRBJ1-4
TGTGCCAGCAGGGTACCGGGACAGGTTTTCTATGGCTACACCTTC CASRVPGQVFYGYTF TRBV6-5 TRBD1 . TRBJ1-2